Each of the 28 T cell receptor beta chains below was sequenced from the same sample in a study of response to subunit inactivated influenza vaccine. One entry per CDR3 protein, called by TCRdb with MiXCR from the RT-PCR reads. The data show around 710,000 distinct CDR3 sequences, around 13% seen once. The sequences come from PBMCs from blood, collected about 14 days before vaccination. The receptors were gathered from a man aged 45-65 years who received an inactivated influenza vaccine.

This clonotype was detected once. V gene TRBV18 combines with J gene TRBJ2-3, with D possibly matching TRBD2 (6 bases). The V gene lost 1 base and the J gene lost 8 bases, with 19 bases spanning the gap. Germline CDR1 KGHSH, CDR2 LQKENI. The CDR3 sequence is 16 residues long. CDR3: CASSPQQKVKEGTQYF. Written as DNA, the CDR3 is TGTGCCAGCTCACCACAGCAGAAGGTGAAGGAGGGTACGCAGTATTTT.

The chain links TRBV27 to TRBJ2-3; 8 bases fit TRBD2. Trimming cost V 3 bases and J 2 bases; bases outside gene matches: 7. The CDR3 covers 16 residues. The germline V gene encodes CDR1 MNHEY and CDR2 SMNVEV (reference sequence). CDR3 protein: CASSFVASGYTDTQYF. DNA for the CDR3: TGTGCCAGCAGTTTCGTTGCTAGCGGGTACACAGATACGCAGTATTTT.

This clonotype has a count of ten or more. The V call is TRBV9, the J call TRBJ1-6; TRBD1 might be the D (5 bases). The CDR3 contains 17 residues. V lost 0 bases and J lost 9, with 19 bases in between. Germline values: CDR1 SGDLS, CDR2 YYNGEE. In nucleotides, the CDR3 is TGTGCCAGCAGCGTAGAGCCGACAGTTAATCTGGGTTCACCCCTCCACTTT. It is translated as CASSVEPTVNLGSPLHF.

This clonotype was seen a few times. This chain connects TRBV29-1 to TRBJ1-2; TRBD1 might be the D (6 bases). The germline V and J ends were trimmed by 7 bases and 6 bases, with 12 bases remaining between them. Germline lookup yields CDR1 SQVTM and CDR2 ANQGSEA. The CDR3 contains 11 residues. The CDR3 is CSAQGGHGYTF. The CDR3 bases are TGCAGCGCCCAAGGGGGGCATGGCTACACCTTC.

The chain uses TRBV12-3 or TRBV12-4 and TRBJ2-7; the D gene is possibly TRBD2 (6 bases). Trimming left V 7 bases short and J 5 bases short, with 21 bases between. This CDR3 has 15 amino acids. The chain's CDR3 is CASTTNFGGINEQYF. In DNA, the CDR3 is TGTGCCAGCACCACCAACTTTGGGGGGATAAACGAGCAGTACTTC.

On this clonotype: Possible read error: a much larger clone is one base away. The chain links TRBV20-1 to TRBJ1-4; 8 nucleotides agree with TRBD1. The germline CDR1 and CDR2 sequences are DFQATT and SNEGSKA (reference sequence). CDR3 length: 12 residues. The CDR3 DNA is TGCAGCGCAGGGGGCGGAGGGGAAAAACTGTTTTTT. Translated: CSAGGGGEKLFF.

This clonotype turned up a few times. The chain recombines TRBV6-2 or TRBV6-3 with TRBJ2-5; tentative D call: TRBD1 (5 bases). The CDR3 consists of 13 residues. The V end lost 6 bases, the J end lost 5 bases, and 13 bases lay between the germline ends. Germline V gene sequence: CDR1 MNHEY, CDR2 SVGEGT. The CDR3 DNA reads as TGTGCCAGCAGGCCCGGAAAGGGGGAGACCCAGTACTTC. This encodes CASRPGKGETQYF.

The genes are TRBV28 and TRBJ2-6; D is perhaps TRBD2 (6 bases). The V and J ends lost 4 bases and 1 base respectively, with 8 bases between them. The CDR3 totals 15 residues. Germline V CDR1 and CDR2: MDHEN, SYDVKM. The CDR3 coding sequence is TGTGCCAGCAGTTCGGCGGGGTCTGGGGCCAACGTCCTGACTTTC. Protein: CASSSAGSGANVLTF.

This clonotype was seen at least ten times. The chain combines TRBV29-1 with TRBJ2-1, with TRBD2 matching 8 bases. J gave up 4 bases and V 7 bases, and 9 bases lay outside the gene matches. The CDR3 has 14 amino acids. Germline assignment: CDR1 SQVTM and CDR2 ANQGSEA. The CDR3 bases are TGCAGCGCTACCGGGACTAGAAGTTACAATGAGCAGTTCTTC. Its translation is CSATGTRSYNEQFF.

CDR3 nucleotide sequence: TGTGCCACAGCTGGGGGTTCCTACGAGCAGTACTTC. Translated, it gives CATAGGSYEQYF. The V and J genes are TRBV10-3 and TRBJ2-7; D is tentatively TRBD1 or TRBD2 (5 bases each). The CDR3 loop spans 12 amino acids. The germline CDR1 and CDR2 sequences are ENHRY and SYGVKD. Trimming removed 10 bases from V and 1 base from J, with 11 bases in between.

This clonotype was detected only a few times. Here the CDR3 DNA reads TGCAGTGCTAGAGTGGTCGCCCAAGAGACCCAGTACTTC. Its protein product is CSARVVAQETQYF. The V call is TRBV20-1, the J call TRBJ2-5; unclear D gene. The V end lost 1 base, the J end lost 1 base, and 7 bases lay between the germline ends. The CDR3 sequence is 13 residues long. Germline assignment: CDR1 DFQATT and CDR2 SNEGSKA (reference sequence).

Ten or more counts support this clonotype. The rearrangement joins TRBV12-3 or TRBV12-4 to TRBJ1-6; 7 bases are a match to TRBD1. This CDR3 is built from 14 residues. Germline trimming cut 6 bases from V and 7 bases from J; bases unmatched to any gene: 6. The CDR3 protein is CASRGQIGNSPLHF. The CDR3 nucleotides read TGTGCCAGCAGGGGACAGATCGGAAATTCACCCCTCCACTTT.

This clonotype was seen many times. V usage is TRBV5-1 and J usage is TRBJ2-2, with TRBD1 matching over 10 bases. Germline V gene lookup returns CDR1 SGHRS and CDR2 YFSETQ. J was trimmed by 5 bases and V by 4 bases; bases with no gene match: 11. The CDR3 has 17 amino acids. As DNA, the CDR3 is TGCGCCAGCAGCCCCCTAACGCTGGGACAGGGGACCGGGGAGCTGTTTTTT. This translates into CASSPLTLGQGTGELFF.

The J gene is TRBJ1-1, the V gene TRBV29-1; 9 bases line up with TRBD1. CDR1 is SQVTM, CDR2 ANQGSEA, per germline. This CDR3 contains 11 residues. With V trimmed by 6 bases and J by 11 bases, 7 bases remained unmatched. The CDR3 protein is CSVQTGGRAFF. The CDR3 DNA reads TGCAGCGTGCAGACAGGGGGGCGGGCTTTCTTT.

J is TRBJ2-3 and V is TRBV24-1, with 7 positions matching TRBD1. V shed 4 bases, J shed 14 bases, and the junction held 17 bases outside the gene matches. CDR1 KGHDR and CDR2 SFDVKD come from the germline V gene. This CDR3 spans 15 amino acids. The CDR3 region is CATSEHAGTASVVYF. Here the CDR3 DNA reads TGTGCCACCAGTGAGCATGCCGGGACAGCGAGCGTGGTGTATTTT.

V gene TRBV9 combines with J gene TRBJ1-1; no definite D call. V was cut by 1 base and J by 0 bases, with 13 bases left in between. This CDR3 spans 16 amino acids. CDR1 and CDR2 (germline): SGDLS, YYNGEE. CDR3 region: CASSVSSATVNTEAFF. The CDR3 region has the DNA TGTGCCAGCAGCGTATCCAGCGCGACTGTGAACACTGAAGCTTTCTTT.

This clonotype occurred a few times. This chain links TRBV5-6 with TRBJ1-4; D ambiguous. The CDR3 is made up of 15 amino acids. The V gene's germline CDR1 is SGHDT and CDR2 YYEEEE. Trimming shortened V by 4 bases and J by 7 bases, and 17 bases separated the two germline ends. CDR3 DNA sequence: TGTGCCAGCAGCCTCAACGGGATAGCGAGTGAAAAACTGTTTTTT. Translating gives CASSLNGIASEKLFF. Full variable domain (missing parts from reference TRBV5-6 and TRBJ1-4): DAGVTQSPTHLIKTRGQQVTLRCSPKSGHDTVSWYQQALGQGPQFIFQYYEEEERQRGNFPDRFSGHQFPNYSSELNVNALLLGDSALYLCASSLNGIASEKLFFGSGTQLSVL.

In its sample, this clonotype was seen a few times. This rearrangement joins TRBV29-1 to TRBJ2-7; TRBD1 aligns across 9 bases. V lost 6 bases to trimming and J lost 0 bases; unmatched junction nucleotides: 12. The germline V gene encodes CDR1 SQVTM and CDR2 ANQGSEA. This CDR3 is 16 amino acids long. CDR3 sequence reads: CSVAGEGTGSSYEQYF. DNA of the CDR3: TGCAGCGTAGCAGGCGAGGGGACAGGGAGCTCCTACGAGCAGTACTTC.

The chain is built from TRBV6-5 and TRBJ2-7; either TRBD1 or TRBD2 may fit D (5 bases each). The CDR3 length is 17 residues. Looked up from germline, CDR1 is MNHEY and CDR2 is SVGAGI. The ends were cut back, 0 bases at V and 5 bases at J, with 20 bases in the middle. In DNA form, the CDR3 reads TGTGCCAGCAGTTACTCAGTTGGGGTCGGGGCTCTGAACGAGCAGTACTTC. Protein sequence: CASSYSVGVGALNEQYF.

The CDR3 loop reads CASSWTPAGGLNEQFF. Here the CDR3 DNA reads TGCGCCAGCAGCTGGACCCCAGCGGGAGGACTCAATGAGCAGTTCTTC. The rearrangement joins TRBV5-1 to TRBJ2-1; 9 bases align to TRBD2. The trim removed 3 bases at V and 6 bases at J, leaving 10 bases unmatched. Germline V lookup: CDR1 SGHRS, CDR2 YFSETQ. The CDR3 extends over 16 amino acids.

The rearrangement uses TRBV6-5 and TRBJ2-7, with TRBD1 as a possible D gene (6 bases). The CDR3 is made up of 14 amino acids. The germline CDR1 and CDR2 sequences are MNHEY and SVGAGI. V dropped 4 bases and J dropped 3 bases, with 13 bases sitting between them. The CDR3 DNA reads TGTGCCAGCAGTTTAAACAGGGAGAGCTACGAGCAGTACTTC. Translation gives CASSLNRESYEQYF.

The gene calls are TRBV6-2 or TRBV6-3 and TRBJ2-2, with 7 bases that match TRBD2. Germline V CDR1 and CDR2: MNHEY, SVGEGT. Trimming at V came to 0 bases and at J to 2 bases, leaving 15 bases not matched to a gene. CDR3 size: 20 residues. The CDR3 spells CASSYSQWRERRSNTGELFF. In nucleotides, the CDR3 is TGTGCCAGCAGTTACTCGCAATGGCGGGAGAGAAGGAGTAACACCGGGGAGCTGTTTTTT.

This chain uses TRBV7-2 with TRBJ2-7; tentatively, D is TRBD2 (5 bases). Germline V lookup: CDR1 SGHTA, CDR2 FQGNSA. The CDR3 covers 15 residues. V gave up 4 bases and J gave up 1 base, with 14 bases separating them. The CDR3 loop reads CASSSDGGLSYEQYF. The DNA for the CDR3 is TGTGCCAGCAGCTCAGACGGAGGCTTGTCCTACGAGCAGTACTTC.

This clonotype has only a few counts. The CDR3 DNA sequence: TGCGCCAGCAGCCAAGAAAACAGGGTCAGTGAAAAACTGTTTTTT. Its translation: CASSQENRVSEKLFF. The rearrangement links TRBV4-3 to TRBJ1-4; TRBD1 is a possible D gene (6 bases). The CDR3 is 15 amino acids. Germline-derived CDR1 and CDR2 are LGHNA and YSLEER. With 0 bases removed from V and 7 bases from J, the gap between germline ends came to 12 bases.

This clonotype was observed a handful of times. The chain is built from TRBV7-2 and TRBJ2-5; 7 bases are shared with TRBD2. Trimming cost V 1 base and J 2 bases; bases outside gene matches: 4. This CDR3 is built from 15 residues. CDR1 SGHTA and CDR2 FQGNSA come from the germline V gene. For the CDR3, the DNA is TGTGCCAGCAGCTTAGGTGGACTAGAACAAGAGACCCAGTACTTC. Translation: CASSLGGLEQETQYF.

The chain couples TRBV5-5 to TRBJ2-2, with a tentative D call TRBD1 (5 bases). This CDR3 contains 16 residues. Germline loops: CDR1 SGHKS, CDR2 YYEKEE (reference sequence). Trimming removed 1 base from V and 1 base from J, with 11 bases in between. This CDR3 is CASSLWGSRNTGELFF. CDR3 sequence (DNA): TGTGCCAGCAGCTTGTGGGGCAGCAGGAACACCGGGGAGCTGTTTTTT.

This clonotype was seen more than once but under ten times. This rearrangement joins TRBV12-3 or TRBV12-4 to TRBJ2-7; D gene uncertain. Deletions cut 6 bases from V and 2 bases from J, with 14 bases between. The CDR3 has 14 residues. CDR3 sequence (DNA): TGTGCCAGCAGCCTTAGAACAGAAACCTACGAGCAGTACTTC. Its protein product is CASSLRTETYEQYF.

The CDR3 DNA reads as TGCAGTGCTTTCTCCGGGACAGGGGGCATCGATGAGCAGTTCTTC. The encoded protein is CSAFSGTGGIDEQFF. The chain is built from TRBV20-1 and TRBJ2-1, with 12 bases identical to TRBD1. The ends lost 5 bases at V and 8 bases at J; junction bases unmatched: 10. This CDR3 has 15 amino acids. The germline V gene encodes CDR1 DFQATT and CDR2 SNEGSKA (reference sequence).